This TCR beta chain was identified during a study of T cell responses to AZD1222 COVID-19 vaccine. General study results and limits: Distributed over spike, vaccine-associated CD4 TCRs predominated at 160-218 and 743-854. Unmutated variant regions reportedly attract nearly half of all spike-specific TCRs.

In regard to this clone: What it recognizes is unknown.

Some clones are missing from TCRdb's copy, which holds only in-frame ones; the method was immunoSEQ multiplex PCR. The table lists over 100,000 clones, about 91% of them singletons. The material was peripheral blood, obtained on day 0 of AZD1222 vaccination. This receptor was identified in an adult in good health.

Written as DNA, the CDR3 is TGTGCCAGCAGCCAAGATATCAGTTCCAATCAGCCCCAGCATTTT. It yields the protein CASSQDISSNQPQHF. This chain connects TRBV3-1 (or the pseudogene TRBV3-2) to TRBJ1-5; no clear D gene. The length of the CDR3 is 15 residues. Germline V CDR1 and CDR2: LGHDT, YNNKEL (reference sequence). Trimming took 0 bases from V and 3 from J, leaving 9 bases between them.